A selection of T cell receptor beta chains follows, all from one sample in a study of human T cells and chemical hapten exposure. TCRdb reprocessed the RACE reads via MiXCR and lists one record per CDR3 protein. This table holds roughly 94,000 distinct CDR3 sequences, approximately 8.6% found once. The sequencing here drew on whole blood, taken in connection with sensitization to the hapten diphenylcyclopropenone (DPC). The receptors derive from a woman in her thirties or forties with alopecia areata. Some clones in this sample may be carry-over from other donors' samples. The CDR3 runs from the conserved cysteine through the conserved F or W. D genes are given only for firm matches. The size entry is marked missing in some rows and otherwise reads once, few, many or a size class.

D: TRBD2; J: TRBJ2-1; V: TRBV6-2/TRBV6-3; size: few; CDR3: CASSPGGLAGNEQFF; DNA: TGTGCCAGCAGCCCGGGGGGACTAGCGGGCAATGAGCAGTTCTTC
D: TRBD1; J: TRBJ1-5; V: TRBV6-5; size: many; CDR3: CASSLGQGRDQPQHF; DNA: TGTGCCAGCAGTTTAGGACAGGGAAGAGATCAGCCCCAGCATTTT
D: -; J: TRBJ2-7; V: TRBV7-2; size: -; CDR3: CASSSPGQGEQYF; DNA: TGTGCCAGCAGCTCGCCGGGACAAGGAGAGCAGTACTTC
D: -; J: TRBJ1-1; V: TRBV28; size: few; CDR3: CASSLSSWVRDDWLSTEAFF; DNA: TGTGCCAGCAGTTTATCGTCCTGGGTCAGGGATGACTGGTTGAGCACTGAAGCTTTCTTT
D: TRBD1; J: TRBJ2-2; V: TRBV4-3; size: many; CDR3: CASSQRLTGAGELFF; DNA: TGCGCCAGCAGCCAACGACTGACAGGGGCCGGGGAGCTGTTTTTT
D: -; J: TRBJ2-1; V: TRBV29-1; size: few; CDR3: CSVATDRYNEQFF; DNA: TGCAGCGTTGCTACTGACAGGTACAATGAGCAGTTCTTC
D: -; J: TRBJ2-5; V: TRBV5-1; size: few; CDR3: CASSLDGSDGETQYF; DNA: TGCGCCAGCAGCTTGGACGGGTCGGACGGAGAGACCCAGTACTTC
D: TRBD1; J: TRBJ2-7; V: TRBV7-6; size: many; CDR3: CASSPWTGVNSYEQYF; DNA: TGTGCCAGCAGCCCCTGGACAGGGGTAAACTCCTACGAGCAGTACTTC
D: -; J: TRBJ1-1; V: TRBV6-5; size: -; CDR3: CASSYGGLNTEAFF; DNA: TGTGCCAGCAGTTACGGGGGGCTGAACACTGAAGCTTTCTTT
D: -; J: TRBJ1-2; V: TRBV18; size: -; CDR3: CASSPPTDQGYGYTF; DNA: TGTGCCAGCTCACCACCTACCGATCAAGGCTATGGCTACACCTTC
D: TRBD2; J: TRBJ2-7; V: TRBV6-2/TRBV6-3; size: many; CDR3: CASSYRLAGVGSYEQYF; DNA: TGTGCCAGCAGTTACAGGCTAGCGGGAGTAGGGTCCTACGAGCAGTACTTC
D: TRBD2; J: TRBJ2-3; V: TRBV18; size: few; CDR3: CASSPLAGGDTQYF; DNA: TGTGCCAGCTCACCATTAGCGGGAGGAGATACGCAGTATTTT
D: TRBD2; J: TRBJ2-3; V: TRBV29-1; size: -; CDR3: CSVRGLAGSRGGTDTQYF; DNA: TGCAGCGTAAGGGGACTAGCGGGTTCCCGGGGTGGCACAGATACGCAGTATTTT
D: -; J: TRBJ1-5; V: TRBV6-1; size: few; CDR3: CASVLQGGVPQHF; DNA: TGTGCCAGCGTGCTGCAAGGGGGGGTGCCCCAGCATTTT
D: -; J: TRBJ2-7; V: TRBV21-1; size: -; CDR3: CVSSPDAGRPYEQYF; DNA: TGTGTCAGCAGCCCGGACGCCGGCAGGCCCTACGAGCAGTACTTC
D: TRBD1; J: TRBJ2-1; V: TRBV7-9; size: many; CDR3: CASSQWDRGNEQFF; DNA: TGTGCCAGCAGCCAATGGGACAGGGGCAATGAGCAGTTCTTC
D: -; J: TRBJ2-2; V: TRBV30; size: few; CDR3: CAWSRGLNTGELFF; DNA: TGTGCCTGGAGTCGGGGTCTGAACACCGGGGAGCTGTTTTTT
D: TRBD2; J: TRBJ2-1; V: TRBV29-1; size: -; CDR3: CRVEGLAYNEQFF; DNA: TGCCGCGTTGAAGGACTAGCGTACAATGAGCAGTTCTTC
D: TRBD1; J: TRBJ1-5; V: TRBV11-2; size: many; CDR3: CASSRQGMGNQPQHF; DNA: TGTGCCAGCAGCCGACAGGGGATGGGCAATCAGCCCCAGCATTTT
D: -; J: TRBJ2-3; V: TRBV6-5; size: few; CDR3: CASSPMGPKDTQYF; DNA: TGTGCCAGCAGCCCCATGGGACCGAAAGATACGCAGTATTTT
D: TRBD2; J: TRBJ2-7; V: TRBV6-1; size: many; CDR3: CASSRGGGLPYEQYF; DNA: TGTGCCAGCAGTCGGGGGGGCGGTCTGCCCTACGAGCAGTACTTC
D: TRBD1; J: TRBJ1-4; V: TRBV28; size: many; CDR3: CASSPGTGFYEKLFF; DNA: TGTGCCAGCAGTCCTGGGACAGGGTTTTATGAAAAACTGTTTTTT
D: -; J: TRBJ2-5; V: TRBV20-1; size: few; CDR3: CSARQIQETQYF; DNA: TGCAGTGCTAGGCAGATACAAGAGACCCAGTACTTC
D: -; J: TRBJ2-1; V: TRBV5-1; size: many; CDR3: CASSSGEQMHEQFF; DNA: TGCGCCAGCAGCTCAGGGGAGCAAATGCATGAGCAGTTCTTC
D: -; J: TRBJ2-7; V: TRBV28; size: many; CDR3: CASSSQGPVYEQYF; DNA: TGTGCCAGCAGTTCCCAGGGACCAGTCTACGAGCAGTACTTC
D: -; J: TRBJ1-4; V: TRBV16; size: few; CDR3: CASSRASRNEKLFF; DNA: TGTGCCAGCAGTCGGGCCTCGCGGAATGAAAAACTGTTTTTT
D: -; J: TRBJ2-1; V: TRBV7-8; size: few; CDR3: CASSLGAGVISEYNEQFF; DNA: TGTGCCAGCAGCTTAGGGGCAGGGGTCATTTCCGAGTACAATGAGCAGTTCTTC
D: TRBD2; J: TRBJ2-2; V: TRBV3-1; size: many; CDR3: CASSRSLAEQNTGELFF; DNA: TGTGCCAGCAGCCGATCCCTAGCGGAGCAGAACACCGGGGAGCTGTTTTTT
D: -; J: TRBJ2-1; V: TRBV13; size: few; CDR3: CASSLTRGNEQFF; DNA: TGTGCCAGCAGCCTGACTAGAGGGAATGAGCAGTTCTTC
D: -; J: TRBJ1-2; V: TRBV18; size: many; CDR3: CASSPPHGENYGYTF; DNA: TGTGCCAGCTCACCACCGCATGGAGAGAATTATGGCTACACCTTC
D: -; J: TRBJ2-2; V: TRBV6-1; size: many; CDR3: CATGLVNTGELFF; DNA: TGTGCCACCGGACTGGTGAACACCGGGGAGCTGTTTTTT
D: TRBD2; J: TRBJ2-3; V: TRBV7-7; size: few; CDR3: CASSVGLARTDTQYF; DNA: TGTGCTAGCAGCGTCGGACTAGCGCGCACAGATACGCAGTATTTT
D: -; J: TRBJ2-5; V: TRBV13; size: many; CDR3: CASSQDRGRETQYF; DNA: TGTGCCAGCAGCCAGGACAGAGGGAGAGAGACCCAGTACTTC
D: TRBD1; J: TRBJ2-3; V: TRBV24-1; size: many; CDR3: CATSDRGQGGTTDTQYF; DNA: TGTGCCACCAGTGACCGGGGACAGGGGGGAACCACAGATACGCAGTATTTT
D: TRBD2; J: TRBJ2-7; V: TRBV28; size: -; CDR3: CASSSGTSGSREQYF; DNA: TGTGCCAGCAGTTCGGGGACTAGCGGGAGCCGCGAGCAGTACTTC
D: -; J: TRBJ2-2; V: TRBV7-2; size: -; CDR3: CASSQTRGTRELFF; DNA: TGTGCCAGCAGCCAGACCCGGGGCACCCGGGAGCTGTTTTTT
D: -; J: TRBJ1-6; V: TRBV7-9; size: many; CDR3: CASSLVSSPLHF; DNA: TGTGCCAGCAGCTTAGTTTCCTCACCCCTCCACTTT
D: -; J: TRBJ2-5; V: TRBV11-2; size: many; CDR3: CAGTRGSKGETQYF; DNA: TGTGCCGGGACCCGGGGTTCTAAGGGGGAGACCCAGTACTTC
D: TRBD2; J: TRBJ2-1; V: TRBV18; size: many; CDR3: CASSPPLTSGSNEQFF; DNA: TGTGCCAGCTCACCACCGCTCACTAGCGGGAGCAATGAGCAGTTCTTC
D: TRBD2; J: TRBJ2-1; V: TRBV10-2; size: many; CDR3: CASSLWTSGRTYNEQFF; DNA: TGCGCCAGCAGTCTATGGACTAGCGGGCGGACCTACAATGAGCAGTTCTTC
D: -; J: TRBJ2-7; V: TRBV28; size: many; CDR3: CASRPGVTYEQYF; DNA: TGTGCCAGCCGTCCGGGGGTGACCTACGAGCAGTACTTC
D: -; J: TRBJ2-7; V: TRBV6-1; size: -; CDR3: CASGEALGRVVYEQYF; DNA: TGTGCCAGCGGTGAAGCGCTCGGGCGGGTCGTTTACGAGCAGTACTTC
D: TRBD2; J: TRBJ2-1; V: TRBV24-1; size: -; CDR3: CATSDSVGRANEQFF; DNA: TGTGCCACCAGTGATTCGGTCGGGAGGGCCAATGAGCAGTTCTTC
D: -; J: TRBJ2-7; V: TRBV3-1; size: many; CDR3: CASSQDRTEQYF; DNA: TGTGCCAGCAGCCAAGACCGGACAGAGCAGTACTTC
D: TRBD1; J: TRBJ1-4; V: TRBV12-3/TRBV12-4; size: -; CDR3: CASSSTSGTVNEKLFF; DNA: TGTGCCAGCAGCTCGACCTCCGGGACAGTGAATGAAAAACTGTTTTTT
D: TRBD2; J: TRBJ2-7; V: TRBV27; size: many; CDR3: CASRSGLAGFSYEQYF; DNA: TGTGCCAGCAGATCGGGACTAGCGGGATTCTCCTACGAGCAGTACTTC
D: -; J: TRBJ2-7; V: TRBV28; size: many; CDR3: CASQQVGYEQYF; DNA: TGTGCCAGCCAGCAGGTCGGCTACGAGCAGTACTTC
D: -; J: TRBJ1-4; V: TRBV29-1; size: many; CDR3: CSALPGGAREKLFF; DNA: TGCAGCGCTTTGCCGGGGGGGGCGCGCGAAAAACTGTTTTTT
D: TRBD2; J: TRBJ2-2; V: TRBV28; size: many; CDR3: CASSPSGRAKSGELFF; DNA: TGTGCCAGCAGTCCCAGCGGGAGGGCTAAATCCGGGGAGCTGTTTTTT
D: TRBD1; J: TRBJ1-5; V: TRBV28; size: -; CDR3: CASSFWGDRNQPQHF; DNA: TGTGCCAGCAGTTTTTGGGGGGACAGAAATCAGCCCCAGCATTTT
D: -; J: TRBJ2-6; V: TRBV12-3/TRBV12-4; size: -; CDR3: CASSSRLNSLNSGANVLTF; DNA: TGTGCCAGCAGTTCTCGCTTGAACTCACTTAACTCTGGGGCCAACGTCCTGACTTTC
D: TRBD2; J: TRBJ2-2; V: TRBV7-3; size: many; CDR3: CASSSRTSGSPYSNTGELFF; DNA: TGTGCCAGCAGCTCCCGGACTAGCGGGAGTCCCTACTCGAACACCGGGGAGCTGTTTTTT
D: -; J: TRBJ2-5; V: TRBV11-2; size: few; CDR3: CASSLDFLDQETQYF; DNA: TGTGCCAGCAGCTTAGATTTTCTAGACCAAGAGACCCAGTACTTC